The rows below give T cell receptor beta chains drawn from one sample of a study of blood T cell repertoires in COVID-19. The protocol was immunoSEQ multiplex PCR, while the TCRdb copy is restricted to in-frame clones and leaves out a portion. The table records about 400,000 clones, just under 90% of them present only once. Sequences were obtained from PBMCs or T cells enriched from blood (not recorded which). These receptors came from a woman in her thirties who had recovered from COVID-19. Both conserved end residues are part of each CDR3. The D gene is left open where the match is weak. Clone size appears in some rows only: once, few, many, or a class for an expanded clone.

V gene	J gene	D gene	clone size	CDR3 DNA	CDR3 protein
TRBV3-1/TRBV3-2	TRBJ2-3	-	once	TGTGCCAGCAGCCAATATACAGGGCCAGATACGCAGTATTTT	CASSQYTGPDTQYF
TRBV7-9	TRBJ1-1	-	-	TGTGCCAGCAGCTCAGGGACATTATTGAACACTGAAGCTTTCTTT	CASSSGTLLNTEAFF
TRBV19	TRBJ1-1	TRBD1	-	TGTGCCAGTAGCCTAACGGGACAGGATGAAGCTTTCTTT	CASSLTGQDEAFF
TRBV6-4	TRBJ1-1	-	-	TGTGCCAGCAGATCAGGGAACACTGAAGCTTTCTTT	CASRSGNTEAFF
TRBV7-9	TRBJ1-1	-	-	TGTGCCAGCAGCTTAACAGGGTCTAGGGAAGCTTTCTTT	CASSLTGSREAFF
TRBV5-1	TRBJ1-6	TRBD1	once	TGCGCCAGCAGCACCGGACAGGGAGAGGGTTCACCCCTCCACTTT	CASSTGQGEGSPLHF
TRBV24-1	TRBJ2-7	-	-	TGTGCCACCAGTGATTACCCCCAGGGGAGAGACGAGCAGTACTTC	CATSDYPQGRDEQYF
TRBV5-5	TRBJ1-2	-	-	TGTGCCAGCAGCACGGGTGGGTTAGCTAACTATGGCTACACCTTC	CASSTGGLANYGYTF
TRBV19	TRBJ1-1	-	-	TGTGCCAGTAGTACCAGGGGTTCAGCCTCTGAAGCTTTCTTT	CASSTRGSASEAFF
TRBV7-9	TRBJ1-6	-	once	TGTGCCAGCAGCCCTATGGGGGCTGGTCATAATTCACCCCTCCACTTT	CASSPMGAGHNSPLHF
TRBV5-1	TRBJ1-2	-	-	TGCGCCAGCAGCTATACCAATCCAGGGTATGGCTACACCTTC	CASSYTNPGYGYTF
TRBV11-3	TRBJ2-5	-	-	TGTGCCAGCAGCTTAGGCTTTACAGGAGAAGAGACCCAGTACTTC	CASSLGFTGEETQYF
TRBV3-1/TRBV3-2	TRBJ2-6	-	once	TGTGCCAGCAGCCGGACTACAGGGGCAGTTGGGGCCAACGTCCTGACTTTC	CASSRTTGAVGANVLTF
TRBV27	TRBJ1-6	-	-	TGTGCCAGCAGTTTATCGCGGGGGGGCTATAATTCACCCCTCCACTTT	CASSLSRGGYNSPLHF
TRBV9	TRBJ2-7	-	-	TGTGCCAGCAGCGTAGTTGAAAGGGGCGAGCAGTACTTC	CASSVVERGEQYF
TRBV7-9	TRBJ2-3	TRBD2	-	TGTGCCAGCAGCTCACAAGGGACTAGCGGGTTAGATACGCAGTATTTT	CASSSQGTSGLDTQYF
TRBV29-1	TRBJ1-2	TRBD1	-	TGCAGCGTTGAAGATCGGGTAGGGGGCTTAGGTGGCTACACCTTC	CSVEDRVGGLGGYTF
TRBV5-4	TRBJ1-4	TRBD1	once	TGTGCCAGCAGCCCAGGGGGTGAAAAACTGTTTTTT	CASSPGGEKLFF
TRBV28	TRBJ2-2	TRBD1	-	TGTGCCAGCAGTTTCCAGGGGGCGGGCACCGGGGAGCTGTTTTTT	CASSFQGAGTGELFF
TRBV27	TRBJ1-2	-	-	TGTGCCAGCAGTTTATCGCAGGGCGGGGGCTATGGCTACACCTTC	CASSLSQGGGYGYTF
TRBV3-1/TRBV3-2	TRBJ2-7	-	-	TGTGCCAGCAGCTACTCATACGAGCAGTACTTC	CASSYSYEQYF
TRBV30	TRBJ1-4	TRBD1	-	TGTGCCGCATTAGGGGGCAGGAGAAGTGAAAAACTGTTTTTT	CAALGGRRSEKLFF
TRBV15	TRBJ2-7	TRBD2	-	TGTGCCTCACGGGAGGGGGACTCCTACGAGCAGTACTTC	CASREGDSYEQYF
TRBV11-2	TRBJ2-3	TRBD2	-	TGTGCCAGCAGCCCAGAGGCCCCTAGCGGGAGGAAGCCAGATACGCAGTATTTT	CASSPEAPSGRKPDTQYF
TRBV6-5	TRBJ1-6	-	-	TGTGCCAGCAAGTACAGACTAGAGAATTCACCCCTCCACTTT	CASKYRLENSPLHF
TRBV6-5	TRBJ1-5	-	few	TGTGCCAGCAGACCATACAGAAGCAATCAGCCCCAGCATTTT	CASRPYRSNQPQHF
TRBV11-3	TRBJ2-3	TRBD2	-	TGTGCCAGCAGCTTAGAAGATCGGACTAGCGGGGGGAGCACAGATACGCAGTATTTT	CASSLEDRTSGGSTDTQYF
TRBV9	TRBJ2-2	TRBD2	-	TGTGCCAGCAGCGTCGGACTAGCGGGGGGTGCCGGGGAGCTGTTTTTT	CASSVGLAGGAGELFF
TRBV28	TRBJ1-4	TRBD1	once	TGTGCCAGCAGCGACGGGACAGTAAAGAGTGAAAAACTGTTTTTT	CASSDGTVKSEKLFF
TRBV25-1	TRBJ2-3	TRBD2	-	TGTGCCAGCAGTGTCGGGACTAGCGGGAGGACAGATACGCAGTATTTT	CASSVGTSGRTDTQYF
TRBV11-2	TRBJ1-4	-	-	TGTGCCAGCAGCGACTCAGGGATAGGAAATGAAAAACTGTTTTTT	CASSDSGIGNEKLFF
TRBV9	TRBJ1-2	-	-	TGTGCCAGCAGCCCCTCGGGGGGGAGCTATGGCTACACCTTC	CASSPSGGSYGYTF